One and the same sample provided the 24 T cell receptor beta chains below, sequenced in a study of cytomegalovirus exposure and HLA in healthy donors. The PCR ran on 60 Vbeta and 13 Jbeta primers. Libraries were prepared by immunoSEQ multiplex PCR; TCRdb keeps only in-frame clonotypes and omits some of them. The table shows about 130,000 clones, with about 78% occurring only once. Sequencing was performed on PBMCs. The source of these receptors is a human donor in good health.

The chain links TRBV7-3 to TRBJ1-6; D call uncertain. CDR1 and CDR2 (germline): SGHTA, FQGTGA. This CDR3 is 14 amino acids long. V gave up 3 bases and J gave up 7 bases, with 10 bases separating them. Here the CDR3 DNA reads TGTGCCAGCAGCTTTCGGGGAGGCAATTCACCCCTCCACTTT. It codes for CASSFRGGNSPLHF.

This chain uses TRBV27 with TRBJ2-3; the match to TRBD2 covers 9 bases. CDR3 length: 17 amino acids. The V gene's germline CDR1 is MNHEY and CDR2 SMNVEV (reference sequence). V gave up 2 bases and J gave up 2 bases; unmatched junction bases: 8. CDR3 protein: CASSLVAGVPHTDTQYF. The CDR3 coding sequence is TGTGCCAGCAGTTTAGTAGCGGGAGTCCCTCACACAGATACGCAGTATTTT.

The chain carries TRBV19 and TRBJ1-2; D call uncertain. V shed 3 bases and J shed 3 bases, with 14 bases lying between them. From germline, CDR1 is LNHDA and CDR2 SQIVND (reference sequence). The CDR3 length is 15 residues. CDR3 amino acids: CASSMERVRDYGYTF. The CDR3 coding sequence is TGTGCCAGTAGTATGGAGCGGGTTAGGGACTATGGCTACACCTTC.

This sequence joins TRBV6-6 and TRBJ2-7, with D perhaps TRBD1 (5 bases). This CDR3 contains 15 residues. In germline, CDR1 is MNHNY, CDR2 SVGAGI (reference sequence). The ends were cut back, 5 bases at V and 1 base at J, with 15 bases in the middle. The CDR3 nucleotides are TGTGCCAGCAGTGCACCGGACAAGGGGTCCTACGAGCAGTACTTC. Its translation: CASSAPDKGSYEQYF.

This clone was detected only a few times. This rearrangement joins TRBV7-3 to TRBJ2-1; TRBD2 agrees at 9 bases. The CDR3 totals 15 residues. The germline V gene has CDR1 SGHTA and CDR2 FQGTGA. V dropped 0 bases and J dropped 5; count of bases not matched to a gene: 2. The CDR3 reads CASSLTSGGNNEQFF. The CDR3 DNA reads as TGTGCCAGCAGCTTAACTAGCGGGGGAAACAATGAGCAGTTCTTC.

This clone was seen a few times. The chain has TRBV5-1 and TRBJ2-7, with TRBD1 identical over 7 bases. From germline, CDR1 is SGHRS and CDR2 YFSETQ. This CDR3 has 16 residues. The J segment lost 5 bases and the V segment lost 0 bases, leaving 11 bases of the junction unmatched. CDR3 amino acids: CASSLGSQGFGNEQYF. The CDR3 DNA sequence: TGCGCCAGCAGCTTGGGATCACAGGGGTTTGGGAACGAGCAGTACTTC.

V gene TRBV27 combines with J gene TRBJ2-5; 11 bases map to TRBD2. Losses at the gene ends were 6 bases for V and 7 bases for J; bases not matched to a gene: 10. CDR1 MNHEY and CDR2 SMNVEV come from the germline V gene (reference sequence). CDR3 length: 15 residues. The CDR3 bases are TGTGCCAGCAGACTTAGCGGGAGGGCCGCAGGGACCCAGTACTTC. Translation gives CASRLSGRAAGTQYF.

This clone was seen just once. The V call is TRBV7-3, the J call TRBJ2-5, with 8 bases identical to TRBD1. This CDR3 has 15 residues. Germline V gene data show CDR1 as SGHTA and CDR2 as FQGTGA. Trimming removed 3 bases from V and 5 bases from J; junction bases left unmatched: 8. The DNA for the CDR3 is TGTGCCAGCAGCTTGGGACCGGGACAGGCGGAGACCCAGTACTTC. This codes for CASSLGPGQAETQYF.

This clone has more than one count but fewer than ten. The chain uses TRBV6-5 and TRBJ2-2; the match to TRBD2 covers 15 bases. J was trimmed by 6 bases and V by 5 bases; bases with no gene match: 1. The germline gives CDR1 MNHEY, CDR2 SVGAGI. CDR3 length: 15 residues. The CDR3 is CASSGLAGGPGELFF. CDR3 DNA sequence: TGTGCCAGCAGTGGACTAGCGGGGGGGCCCGGGGAGCTGTTTTTT.

The genes are TRBV4-1 and TRBJ2-7, with TRBD2 identical over 8 bases. The V gene end was trimmed by 4 bases and the J gene end by 3 bases; junction bases not matched to a gene: 11. The germline gives CDR1 MGHRA, CDR2 YSYEKL. The CDR3 spans 16 residues. The CDR3 protein is CASSRTGGASFYEQYF. In nucleotides, the CDR3 is TGCGCCAGCAGCCGCACCGGGGGGGCATCGTTCTACGAGCAGTACTTC.

The V and J genes are TRBV5-8 and TRBJ2-7, with D uncertain. This CDR3 spans 16 amino acids. V lost 0 bases and J 12 bases, leaving 25 bases between the germline ends. CDR1 SGHTS and CDR2 YDEGEE come from the germline V gene. The CDR3 DNA follows: TGTGCCAGCAGCTTGGTAAGGCTAGTTCCTTACCCGCGTCTGTACTTC. Protein sequence: CASSLVRLVPYPRLYF.

The genes are TRBV27 and TRBJ1-2; 7 bases map to TRBD1. J gave up 4 bases and V 4 bases, and 6 bases lay outside the gene matches. Per the germline V gene, CDR1 is MNHEY and CDR2 is SMNVEV (reference sequence). The CDR3 is 14 amino acids. The CDR3 sequence is CASSSSGGSYGYTF. For the CDR3, the DNA is TGTGCCAGCAGTTCATCAGGGGGAAGCTATGGCTACACCTTC.

V gene TRBV5-6 combines with J gene TRBJ2-5, with D perhaps TRBD1 (5 bases). Between the trimmed V and J ends, which lost 0 bases and 3 bases, there was a span of 6 bases. This CDR3 has 13 amino acids. Germline V gene sequence: CDR1 SGHDT, CDR2 YYEEEE. The DNA for the CDR3 is TGTGCCAGCAGCTTGGTAGGGGAAGAGACCCAGTACTTC. This encodes CASSLVGEETQYF.

This clone has a handful of counts. As DNA, the CDR3 is TGTGCCAGAGGGACATATCAAACAGATACGCAGTATTTT. As protein: CARGTYQTDTQYF. The V call is TRBV11-3, the J call TRBJ2-3; possibly TRBD1 for D (6 bases). Germline V gene data show CDR1 as SGHNT and CDR2 as YENEEA. The CDR3 spans 13 residues. Between the trimmed V and J ends, which lost 9 bases and 3 bases, there was a span of 13 bases.

This clone was observed a handful of times. The V and J genes are TRBV10-3 and TRBJ1-1; 7 bases are a match to TRBD1. The CDR3 totals 14 residues. Germline-derived CDR1 and CDR2 are ENHRY and SYGVKD. J was trimmed by 0 bases and V by 7 bases; bases with no gene match: 5. CDR3 sequence reads: CAITPQGMNTEAFF. Here the CDR3 DNA reads TGTGCCATCACCCCACAGGGGATGAACACTGAAGCTTTCTTT.

Comments on this clone: A read error may produce the germline difference seen at one junction end. This chain links TRBV7-9 with TRBJ2-1; 9 positions match TRBD1. This CDR3 has 14 residues. The germline V gene encodes CDR1 SEHNR and CDR2 FQNEAQ (reference sequence). The CDR3 coding sequence is TGTTCCAGCACACCCGGGACAGGGTTCAATGAGCAGTTCTTC. This codes for CSSTPGTGFNEQFF. The full variable domain, its missing parts supplied by reference TRBV7-9 and TRBJ2-1, is DTGVSQNPRHKITKRGQNVTFRCDPISEHNRLYWYRQTLGQGPEFLTYFQNEAQLEKSRLLSDRFSAERPKGSFSTLEIQRTEQGDSAMYLCSSTPGTGFNEQFFGPGTRLTVL.

The chain links TRBV11-3 to TRBJ2-1; D perhaps matches TRBD2 (5 bases). CDR3 length: 16 amino acids. V was clipped by 0 bases and J by 7 bases, with 16 bases between them. CDR1 is SGHNT and CDR2 is YENEEA in the germline V gene. The CDR3 coding sequence is TGTGCCAGCAGCTTAGATAGCGACAAAATAATTAATGAGCAGTTCTTC. It encodes CASSLDSDKIINEQFF.

The genes are TRBV20-1 and TRBJ2-3; no firm D call. This CDR3 has 11 residues. From germline, CDR1 is DFQATT and CDR2 SNEGSKA (reference sequence). The ends were cut back, 0 bases at V and 6 bases at J, with 4 bases in the middle. This CDR3 is CSARDLDTQYF. For the CDR3, the DNA is TGCAGTGCTAGAGATCTGGATACGCAGTATTTT.

The chain has TRBV6-1 and TRBJ2-7; 12 positions match TRBD2. V gave up 5 bases and J gave up 3 bases; unmatched junction bases: 5. Germline loops: CDR1 MNHNS, CDR2 SASEGT. This CDR3 comprises 15 residues. The CDR3 DNA is TGTGCCAGCAGTACATCGGGACTAGCGGGCTACGAGCAGTACTTC. Its translation: CASSTSGLAGYEQYF.

J is TRBJ1-1 and V is TRBV2, with D tentatively TRBD1 (6 bases). The V gene lost 4 bases and the J gene lost 1 base, with 19 bases spanning the gap. Germline CDR1 reads SNHLY; CDR2 reads FYNNEI. This CDR3 contains 17 residues. The CDR3 here is CASSGPTGGPENTEAFF. In nucleotides, the CDR3 is TGTGCCAGCAGTGGCCCTACCGGGGGGCCGGAGAACACTGAAGCTTTCTTT.

V is TRBV5-1 and J is TRBJ2-1; 9 nucleotides match TRBD2. Per germline, CDR1 SGHRS and CDR2 YFSETQ. CDR3 length: 17 residues. V lost 1 base, J lost 2 bases, and 7 bases stayed unmatched. The CDR3 spells CASSLRGSGRTYNEQFF. CDR3 coding DNA: TGCGCCAGCAGCTTGCGAGGTAGCGGGAGAACCTACAATGAGCAGTTCTTC.

The CDR3 DNA sequence: TGTGCCAGCAGCTTAGGGGGACAGGGGGCCAATGAGCAGTTCTTC. As protein: CASSLGGQGANEQFF. V usage is TRBV11-3 and J usage is TRBJ2-1, with 12 positions matching TRBD1. The CDR3 extends over 15 amino acids. V trimming: 1 base; J trimming: 6 bases; junction bases outside the gene matches: 1. Germline CDR1 is SGHNT and CDR2 is YENEEA.

This clone occurred once. This chain connects TRBV15 to TRBJ1-2, with D unresolved. V gave up 0 bases and J gave up 7 bases, with 18 bases separating them. The V gene's germline CDR1 is LNHNV and CDR2 YYDKDF (reference sequence). CDR3 length equals 16 residues. The CDR3 is CATSRDNPDRTGGYTF. The CDR3 DNA follows: TGTGCCACCAGCAGAGACAATCCGGACCGGACTGGTGGCTACACCTTC.

The rearrangement uses TRBV19 and TRBJ1-5, with TRBD1 identical over 11 bases. With 3 bases clipped from V and 5 bases from J, the junction kept 12 bases outside the gene matches. Germline V gene sequence: CDR1 LNHDA, CDR2 SQIVND (reference sequence). This CDR3 is 18 amino acids long. The CDR3 loop is CASSMSGTGGRKDQPQHF. The CDR3 coding sequence is TGTGCCAGTAGTATGAGCGGGACAGGGGGACGAAAGGATCAGCCCCAGCATTTT.